Listed below are T cell receptor beta chains from one sample, sequenced in a study of Ad26.COV2.S vaccination and SARS-CoV-2 variants. Assay: immunoSEQ multiplex PCR; the TCRdb copy retains only in-frame clones and omits some. The sample includes 430,000 or so clones, 89% seen only once; the top ten take around 2.5%. Here the sequenced sample was peripheral blood, taken in a trial of Ad26.COV2.S vaccine versus placebo. Source of these receptors: a person between 18 and 65 years old who received the Ad26.COV2.S COVID-19 vaccine or a placebo. Each CDR3 is given with its conserved first and last residue. Each record gives: D gene, J gene, clone size, V gene, CDR3 protein, CDR3 DNA. A D gene is named only where the DNA matches it firmly. Size is stated for part of the rows, as once, few or many counts, or as a class when the clone is expanded.

NA | TRBJ1-1 | NA | TRBV7-2 | CASSLVGNTEAFF | TGTGCCAGCAGCTTAGTCGGGAACACTGAAGCTTTCTTT
NA | TRBJ1-2 | once | TRBV5-1 | CASSLGQNYGYTF | TGCGCCAGCAGCTTGGGGCAGAACTATGGCTACACCTTC
NA | TRBJ1-5 | NA | TRBV28 | CASSVSGHYSNQPQHF | TGTGCCAGCAGTGTTTCTGGGCACTATAGCAATCAGCCCCAGCATTTT
NA | TRBJ2-4 | NA | TRBV6-6 | CASRPRLTRFKNIQYF | TGTGCCAGCAGACCTAGACTCACGCGCTTCAAAAACATTCAGTACTTC
NA | TRBJ1-2 | NA | TRBV28 | CASIPGGAYGYTF | TGTGCCAGCATCCCGGGGGGAGCCTATGGCTACACCTTC
NA | TRBJ1-2 | NA | TRBV7-2 | CASSLGGGGYTF | TGTGCCAGCAGCTTAGGGGGCGGTGGCTACACCTTC
TRBD1 | TRBJ1-2 | NA | TRBV6-5 | CASSRGQVVYGYTF | TGTGCCAGCAGCAGGGGACAGGTGGTCTATGGCTACACCTTC
NA | TRBJ2-7 | NA | TRBV5-6 | CASSLGHRRFGEQYF | TGTGCCAGCAGCTTGGGACACCGTAGGTTTGGTGAGCAGTACTTC
NA | TRBJ2-3 | NA | TRBV5-6 | CASSLDRGRDTDTQYF | TGTGCCAGCAGCTTGGATCGGGGCAGAGACACAGATACGCAGTATTTT
NA | TRBJ1-1 | NA | TRBV27 | CASSLWRTDTEAFF | TGTGCCAGCAGTTTGTGGAGAACAGACACTGAAGCTTTCTTT
NA | TRBJ2-1 | NA | TRBV18 | CASSPLGGSDNEQFF | TGTGCCAGCTCGCCCTTAGGGGGGTCGGACAATGAGCAGTTCTTC
NA | TRBJ1-5 | few | TRBV27 | CASSGGAHQPQHF | TGTGCCAGCAGCGGGGGGGCCCATCAGCCCCAGCATTTT
TRBD1 | TRBJ1-5 | NA | TRBV7-8 | CASSPMTGSDQPQHF | TGTGCCAGCAGCCCGATGACAGGGAGCGATCAGCCCCAGCATTTT
TRBD1 | TRBJ1-1 | NA | TRBV28 | CASSSGTDNTEAFF | TGTGCCAGCAGTTCCGGGACAGATAACACTGAAGCTTTCTTT
TRBD1 | TRBJ1-1 | NA | TRBV18 | CASSFDRQGRGNTEAFF | TGTGCCAGCTCCTTTGATCGACAGGGCCGGGGGAACACTGAAGCTTTCTTT
NA | TRBJ1-2 | NA | TRBV5-1 | CASMEGRTGGYTF | TGCGCCAGCATGGAGGGACGGACCGGCGGCTACACCTTC
TRBD1 | TRBJ1-4 | NA | TRBV10-3 | CAISEMWKGADEKLFF | TGTGCCATCAGTGAGATGTGGAAGGGGGCGGATGAAAAACTGTTTTTT
NA | TRBJ1-5 | NA | TRBV5-6 | CASSQGPVGQPQHF | TGTGCCAGCAGCCAGGGACCTGTCGGGCAGCCCCAGCATTTT
NA | TRBJ2-5 | NA | TRBV5-1 | CASSLSLGSQETQYF | TGCGCCAGCAGCTTGAGTTTGGGTTCTCAAGAGACCCAGTACTTC
NA | TRBJ1-5 | NA | TRBV24-1 | CATIVGPNRGNQPQHF | TGTGCCACCATAGTGGGGCCCAACCGGGGGAATCAGCCCCAGCATTTT
NA | TRBJ1-2 | NA | TRBV7-2 | CASSLRASYGYTF | TGTGCCAGCAGCTTAAGGGCGAGCTATGGCTACACCTTC
NA | TRBJ1-4 | NA | TRBV10-3 | CAISDPTATNEKLFF | TGTGCCATCAGTGATCCTACTGCAACTAATGAAAAACTGTTTTTT
NA | TRBJ2-3 | NA | TRBV7-2 | CASSLVGRGGLTDTQYF | TGTGCCAGCAGCTTAGTCGGAAGGGGGGGCCTGACAGATACGCAGTATTTT
NA | TRBJ1-1 | NA | TRBV20-1 | CSALEQVEAFF | TGCAGTGCTTTAGAACAGGTTGAAGCTTTCTTT
NA | TRBJ2-1 | NA | TRBV4-2 | CASSSSPARREQFF | TGTGCCAGCAGCTCCTCCCCAGCCCGGAGAGAGCAGTTCTTC
NA | TRBJ2-3 | NA | TRBV29-1 | CSVVEGHGGADTQYF | TGCAGCGTTGTAGAGGGTCACGGGGGAGCAGATACGCAGTATTTT
NA | TRBJ2-3 | NA | TRBV13 | CASSRTTDTQYF | TGTGCCAGCAGTCGTACTACAGATACGCAGTATTTT
NA | TRBJ2-3 | NA | TRBV5-4 | CASSSWPGDTQYF | TGTGCCAGCAGCTCGTGGCCGGGAGATACGCAGTATTTT
NA | TRBJ2-1 | NA | TRBV12-3/TRBV12-4 | CASSFVPPGEQFF | TGTGCCAGCAGTTTTGTCCCACCCGGGGAGCAGTTCTTC
NA | TRBJ2-2 | NA | TRBV9 | CASSVAGLSEELFF | TGTGCCAGCAGCGTAGCGGGACTCTCGGAGGAGCTGTTTTTT
TRBD1 | TRBJ2-6 | once | TRBV15 | CATSRDGQGRSGANVLTF | TGTGCCACCAGCAGAGATGGACAGGGGAGGTCTGGGGCCAACGTCCTGACTTTC
TRBD1 | TRBJ1-2 | NA | TRBV5-1 | CASSLEQGVNYGYTF | TGCGCCAGCAGCTTGGAACAGGGGGTTAACTATGGCTACACCTTC
NA | TRBJ2-3 | NA | TRBV6-2/TRBV6-3 | CASSRQAATDTQYF | TGTGCCAGCAGTAGGCAGGCGGCAACAGATACGCAGTATTTT
NA | TRBJ1-1 | NA | TRBV29-1 | CSVGRGAAQNTEAFF | TGCAGCGTTGGCAGGGGCGCAGCTCAGAACACTGAAGCTTTCTTT
NA | TRBJ1-6 | NA | TRBV7-2 | CASGAQGHGDSPLHF | TGTGCCAGCGGAGCCCAGGGTCACGGTGACTCACCCCTCCACTTT
TRBD1 | TRBJ1-2 | NA | TRBV5-1 | CASSPDRVLYGYTF | TGCGCCAGCAGCCCCGACAGGGTACTCTATGGCTACACCTTC
TRBD2 | TRBJ2-3 | NA | TRBV18 | CASSPTSGADTQYF | TGTGCCAGCTCACCCACTAGCGGGGCAGATACGCAGTATTTT
NA | TRBJ1-4 | NA | TRBV7-9 | CASSFPSRTSRLTEKLFF | TGTGCCAGCAGCTTTCCATCGAGGACCTCCCGGTTAACGGAAAAACTGTTTTTT
NA | TRBJ1-1 | NA | TRBV7-9 | CASSYQENTEAFF | TGTGCCAGCAGCTATCAGGAGAACACTGAAGCTTTCTTT
NA | TRBJ2-1 | NA | TRBV9 | CASSVRRSPGEQFF | TGTGCCAGCAGCGTACGCCGGAGTCCGGGAGAGCAGTTCTTC
TRBD2 | TRBJ2-5 | NA | TRBV30 | CAVVMTSGRSGAQYF | TGTGCGGTTGTGATGACTAGCGGGAGGAGTGGGGCCCAGTACTTC
NA | TRBJ2-7 | NA | TRBV11-1 | CASSSGGTADYEQYF | TGTGCCAGCAGCTCCGGGGGGACAGCCGACTACGAGCAGTACTTC
TRBD1 | TRBJ1-4 | NA | TRBV5-8 | CASSPGQEGRANEKLFF | TGTGCCAGCAGCCCCGGACAGGAGGGGAGGGCTAATGAAAAACTGTTTTTT
TRBD1 | TRBJ2-4 | NA | TRBV11-3 | CATSRGSKNIQYF | TGTGCCACATCCAGGGGGTCCAAAAACATTCAGTACTTC
NA | TRBJ2-2 | NA | TRBV27 | CARGLERANTGELFF | TGTGCCAGGGGATTAGAGCGGGCGAACACCGGGGAGCTGTTTTTT
NA | TRBJ2-3 | NA | TRBV5-6 | CASSSPVADTQYF | TGTGCCAGCAGCTCCCCCGTGGCAGATACGCAGTATTTT
NA | TRBJ2-1 | NA | TRBV18 | CASSPREVAYNEQFF | TGTGCCAGCTCACCAAGGGAGGTTGCCTACAATGAGCAGTTCTTC
TRBD2 | TRBJ2-3 | NA | TRBV19 | CASTSRGGLAGVPDTQYF | TGTGCCAGTACTTCCCGTGGGGGACTAGCGGGAGTACCAGATACGCAGTATTTT
NA | TRBJ2-2 | NA | TRBV15 | CATSRGTYTGELFF | TGTGCCACCAGCAGGGGTACTTACACCGGGGAGCTGTTTTTT